This TCR beta chain was recovered during a study of cytomegalovirus exposure and HLA in healthy donors. Overall study context: Genotyping showed less than 85% of 300 to 450 donors falling in the Caucasian-associated ancestry cluster.

Vbeta (60) and Jbeta (13) primers were used in the PCR. Profiled with immunoSEQ multiplex PCR; TCRdb holds only in-frame clones, not every one. Altogether about 190,000 clones are present, roughly 80% being singletons, with the ten largest covering less than 2%. Note on this clone: Its antigen is currently unknown.

Findings of the study overall: Cytomegalovirus association was listed for approximately 160 TCR beta chains. Other equally common chains were less clonally expanded than HLA-associated TCR beta chains, a later analysis showed. A previous analysis found most TCR beta V segments productive roughly 90% or roughly 30% of the time.

This TCR was recovered from a woman under 30 in good health and CMV-seronegative. The sequenced sample consisted of PBMCs.

The CDR3 nucleotides are TGTGCCAGCAGCTCACTAGGACTTCCGTTCAACAATGAGCAGTTCTTC. Protein product: CASSSLGLPFNNEQFF. The J gene is TRBJ2-1, the V gene TRBV7-9; D is perhaps TRBD2 (5 bases). Germline loops: CDR1 SEHNR, CDR2 FQNEAQ (reference sequence). V lost 4 bases and J lost 5, with 18 bases in between. This CDR3 is 16 amino acids long.